What follows are 17 T cell receptor beta chains derived from one specimen sequenced in a study of cytomegalovirus exposure and HLA in healthy donors. Data came from immunoSEQ multiplex PCR; TCRdb stores just in-frame clones and leaves some out. The sample holds around 150,000 clones, approximately 96% seen once. Sequences were obtained from PBMCs. Receptors originate from a woman aged 18-30 years in good health and CMV-seronegative.

This chain connects TRBV19 to TRBJ1-2; 10 bases agree with TRBD1. This CDR3 spans 13 amino acids. J lost 5 bases, V lost 10 bases, and 7 bases had no gene match. Germline V gene data show CDR1 as LNHDA and CDR2 as SQIVND (reference sequence). The DNA of the CDR3 is TGTGCCACACCTGCGGACAGGGGGTATGGCTACACCTTC. Translating it yields CATPADRGYGYTF.

The chain joins TRBV7-9 to TRBJ1-2; weak D call: TRBD1 (6 bases). Per germline, CDR1 SEHNR and CDR2 FQNEAQ (reference sequence). This CDR3 has 13 residues. Trimming left V 5 bases short and J 4 bases short, with 11 bases between. DNA for the CDR3: TGTGCCAGCAGCGGCGGGGGCAGCTATGGCTACACCTTC. Translated, it gives CASSGGGSYGYTF.

The count of this clone is one. V gene TRBV6-4 combines with J gene TRBJ1-5; 8 nucleotides match TRBD1. The CDR3 has 18 amino acids. Trimming cost V 10 bases and J 5 bases; bases outside gene matches: 22. Germline loops: CDR1 MRHNA, CDR2 SNTAGT. CDR3 sequence: CAKVTNRGTQWGDQPQHF. CDR3 in DNA: TGTGCCAAAGTAACGAACAGGGGGACCCAATGGGGCGATCAGCCCCAGCATTTT.

The table lists this clone with a count of one. V and J are TRBV6-1 and TRBJ2-5; 10 positions agree with TRBD2. V dropped 7 bases and J dropped 4; count of bases not matched to a gene: 3. There are 13 residues in the CDR3. Germline V gene data show CDR1 as MNHNS and CDR2 as SASEGT. The CDR3 spells CASIAGGAETQYF. The CDR3 nucleotides are TGTGCCAGCATAGCGGGGGGCGCAGAGACCCAGTACTTC.

The V and J genes are TRBV11-2 and TRBJ2-7; TRBD1 aligns across 7 bases. V trimming: 5 bases; J trimming: 9 bases; junction bases outside the gene matches: 10. The germline gives CDR1 SGHAT, CDR2 FQNNGV. The CDR3 is made up of 13 amino acids. Here the CDR3 reads CASSTGTAGGQYF. Here the CDR3 DNA reads TGTGCCAGCAGCACCGGGACAGCCGGCGGGCAGTACTTC.

The rearrangement links TRBV2 to TRBJ2-2; D may be TRBD1 (6 bases). V lost 5 bases and J 5 bases, leaving 15 bases between the germline ends. CDR1 and CDR2 from the germline V gene are SNHLY and FYNNEI. This CDR3 contains 15 residues. The DNA for the CDR3 is TGTGCCAGCAGTTCTCCGGGACACTTAACCGGGGAGCTGTTTTTT. As protein: CASSSPGHLTGELFF. Combining the CDR3 with reference TRBV2 and TRBJ2-2 gives the whole variable domain EPEVTQTPSHQVTQMGQEVILRCVPISNHLYFYWYRQILGQKVEFLVSFYNNEISEKSEIFDDQFSVERPDGSNFTLKIRSTKLEDSAMYFCASSSPGHLTGELFFGEGSRLTVL.

This clone is a singleton in its sample. J is TRBJ2-5 and V is TRBV13; D possibly corresponds to TRBD2 (5 bases). From germline, CDR1 is PRHDT and CDR2 FYEKMQ (reference sequence). This CDR3 is 14 amino acids long. Trimming shortened V by 5 bases and J by 1 base, and 11 bases separated the two germline ends. This chain's CDR3 is CASSPTGGQETQYF. The CDR3 DNA is TGTGCCAGCAGCCCCACCGGAGGCCAAGAGACCCAGTACTTC.

The genes are TRBV11-2 and TRBJ2-3; 7 bases fit TRBD1. The junction had 9 bases not matched to a gene; V was cut back by 1 base and J by 2 bases. Per the germline V gene, CDR1 is SGHAT and CDR2 is FQNNGV. CDR3 length: 17 amino acids. In DNA form, the CDR3 reads TGTGCCAGCAGCTTAGCCCCTAGGGGGCGCGACACAGATACGCAGTATTTT. It specifies CASSLAPRGRDTDTQYF.

This chain uses TRBV9 with TRBJ2-5, with 7 nucleotides matching TRBD1. The CDR3 has 13 amino acids. V dropped 1 base and J dropped 5; count of bases not matched to a gene: 2. The germline V gene encodes CDR1 SGDLS and CDR2 YYNGEE. Here the CDR3 DNA reads TGTGCCAGCAGCGTAAGGGGGCGGGAGACCCAGTACTTC. Translated: CASSVRGRETQYF.

The chain uses TRBV4-3 and TRBJ1-1, with 8 positions matching TRBD1. This CDR3 has 17 amino acids. The trim removed 2 bases at V and 0 bases at J, leaving 8 bases unmatched. Germline V gene sequence: CDR1 LGHNA, CDR2 YSLEER. As DNA, the CDR3 is TGCGCCAGCAGCCAAATATACAGGGGGATCATGAACACTGAAGCTTTCTTT. Translated: CASSQIYRGIMNTEAFF.

This chain connects TRBV7-8 to TRBJ1-2, with 12 bases that match TRBD1. The germline gives CDR1 SGHVS, CDR2 FQNEAQ. CDR3 length equals 13 residues. Germline trimming cut 4 bases from V and 8 bases from J; bases unmatched to any gene: 2. The CDR3 here is CASSWDRGQGYTF. Written as DNA, the CDR3 is TGTGCCAGCAGCTGGGACAGGGGGCAGGGCTACACCTTC. The entire variable domain, with the rest obtained from reference TRBV7-8 and TRBJ1-2, is as follows: GAGVSQSPRYKVAKRGQDVALRCDPISGHVSLFWYQQALGQGPEFLTYFQNEAQLDKSGLPSDRFFAERPEGSVSTLKIQRTQQEDSAVYLCASSWDRGQGYTFGSGTRLTVV.

CDR3 coding DNA: TGCGCCAGCAGCCAAGACATCCATCTCGGGTCCTACGAGCAGTACTTC. It yields the protein CASSQDIHLGSYEQYF. This sequence joins TRBV4-3 and TRBJ2-7; D unclear. This CDR3 spans 16 amino acids. Germline V gene sequence: CDR1 LGHNA, CDR2 YSLEER. The V end was cut by 0 bases, the J end by 1 base, with 13 bases between.

The chain combines TRBV5-1 with TRBJ1-1; D is ambiguous. This CDR3 is built from 14 residues. In germline, CDR1 is SGHRS, CDR2 YFSETQ. Trimming removed 4 bases at V and 1 base at J, with 11 bases between. CDR3 sequence: CASSIGSTNTEAFF. The CDR3 nucleotides are TGCGCCAGCAGCATCGGGAGTACGAACACTGAAGCTTTCTTT.

The chain employs TRBV11-2 and TRBJ2-5, with D unclear. The CDR3 consists of 15 residues. Trimming removed 5 bases from V and 1 base from J, with 14 bases in between. Germline CDR1 reads SGHAT; CDR2 reads FQNNGV. CDR3 protein: CASSGGPGSQETQYF. For the CDR3, the DNA is TGTGCCAGCAGCGGCGGTCCTGGATCCCAAGAGACCCAGTACTTC.

The chain combines TRBV4-1 with TRBJ2-2, with D possibly matching TRBD2 (7 bases). Trimming shortened V by 0 bases and J by 4 bases, and 12 bases separated the two germline ends. CDR1 is MGHRA and CDR2 is YSYEKL in the germline V gene. This CDR3 contains 16 residues. This CDR3 reads CASSQEGGGVTGELFF. The CDR3 DNA is TGCGCCAGCAGCCAAGAGGGAGGGGGGGTCACCGGGGAGCTGTTTTTT.

A remark on this clone: The same CDR3 is also encoded by other DNA sequences in this sample. The CDR3 loop reads CASSLSRSYEQYF. CDR3 DNA sequence: TGTGCCAGCAGTTTGTCTAGATCCTACGAGCAGTACTTC. The chain combines TRBV27 with TRBJ2-7; D gene uncertain. Germline CDR1 reads MNHEY; CDR2 reads SMNVEV (reference sequence). V lost 3 bases, J lost 1 base, and 7 bases lay in between. The CDR3 extends over 13 amino acids.

This clone was seen once. This rearrangement joins TRBV5-6 to TRBJ1-3; D perhaps matches TRBD1 (6 bases). This CDR3 is 17 amino acids long. Trimming cost V 4 bases and J 0 bases, with 17 bases left between them. Germline-derived CDR1 and CDR2 are SGHDT and YYEEEE. The DNA for the CDR3 is TGTGCCAGCAGCCCGGCTTCGGCCAGGGGCTCTGGAAACACCATATATTTT. Its protein is CASSPASARGSGNTIYF.